The 22 T cell receptor beta chains in this list originate from one sample, sequenced in a study of blood T cell repertoires in COVID-19. Method: immunoSEQ multiplex PCR; TCRdb's copy keeps in-frame clones and lacks some. The data contain about 150,000 clones, about 88% of them singletons. The sample taken for sequencing was PBMCs or T cells enriched from blood (not recorded which). Receptors were obtained from a man between 45 and 60 years old who had recovered from COVID-19.

The V gene is TRBV3-1 (or the pseudogene TRBV3-2), the J gene TRBJ2-2; 12 nucleotides agree with TRBD2. Germline trimming cut 5 bases from V and 2 bases from J; bases unmatched to any gene: 3. The CDR3 spans 16 residues. The germline V gene encodes CDR1 LGHDT and CDR2 YNNKEL (reference sequence). As DNA, the CDR3 is TGTGCCAGCAGCGAGACTAGCGGGGGAAACACCGGGGAGCTGTTTTTT. This translates into CASSETSGGNTGELFF.

This chain joins TRBV18 and TRBJ1-2; 10 nucleotides match TRBD1. V shed 4 bases and J 6 bases; nucleotides not matched to a gene: 2. The CDR3 runs to 13 residues. Germline V lookup: CDR1 KGHSH, CDR2 LQKENI. DNA of the CDR3: TGTGCCAGCTCACAAGGGACAGGGGATGGCTACACCTTC. This encodes CASSQGTGDGYTF.

The rearrangement links TRBV19 to TRBJ2-5, with TRBD2 identical over 7 bases. Germline CDR1 and CDR2: LNHDA and SQIVND (reference sequence). This CDR3 is 15 amino acids long. V trimming: 7 bases; J trimming: 5 bases; junction bases outside the gene matches: 13. The CDR3 reads CASNSVGGGSETQYF. The CDR3 DNA reads TGTGCCAGTAACTCCGTGGGCGGGGGTTCGGAGACCCAGTACTTC.

The chain has TRBV13 and TRBJ2-1; no clear D. V lost 4 bases to trimming and J lost 9 bases, with 13 bases between them. CDR1 is PRHDT and CDR2 is FYEKMQ in the germline V gene (reference sequence). This CDR3 has 13 amino acids. The CDR3 protein is CASSSLTVGEQFF. In nucleotides, the CDR3 is TGTGCCAGCAGCTCCCTAACAGTGGGTGAGCAGTTCTTC.

The CDR3 region is CASSPRTGDGYTF. The CDR3 nucleotides read TGTGCCAGCAGCCCCAGGACAGGGGATGGCTACACCTTC. The chain combines TRBV7-2 with TRBJ1-2, with 9 bases matching TRBD1. V lost 5 bases to trimming and J lost 6 bases; unmatched junction nucleotides: 4. Per germline, CDR1 SGHTA and CDR2 FQGNSA. There are 13 residues in the CDR3.

V usage is TRBV7-3 and J usage is TRBJ2-1; TRBD2 aligns across 8 bases. This CDR3 has 15 residues. Germline values: CDR1 SGHTA, CDR2 FQGTGA. V lost 4 bases to trimming and J lost 1 base; unmatched junction nucleotides: 3. This CDR3 is CASSSGLGSYNEQFF. CDR3 DNA sequence: TGTGCCAGCAGCTCGGGACTAGGATCCTACAATGAGCAGTTCTTC.

This chain uses TRBV4-3 with TRBJ2-7; D unresolved. The CDR3 is 14 residues long. Deletions cut 0 bases from V and 0 bases from J, with 6 bases between. CDR1 is LGHNA, CDR2 YSLEER, per germline. CDR3 loop: CASSQDSSSYEQYF. The CDR3 nucleotides are TGCGCCAGCAGCCAAGATTCCAGCTCCTACGAGCAGTACTTC.

The chain is built from TRBV19 and TRBJ1-2, with D possibly being TRBD1 (6 bases). Germline lookup yields CDR1 LNHDA and CDR2 SQIVND (reference sequence). V dropped 6 bases and J dropped 4 bases, with 12 bases sitting between them. The CDR3 has 13 residues. The CDR3 DNA reads TGTGCCAGTAGGATGGACAGAGCCTATGGCTACACCTTC. Translated: CASRMDRAYGYTF.

This rearrangement joins TRBV7-3 to TRBJ2-1, with 8 nucleotides matching TRBD2. Germline V lookup: CDR1 SGHTA, CDR2 FQGTGA. J was trimmed by 10 bases and V by 0 bases; bases with no gene match: 5. CDR3 length: 14 amino acids. The CDR3 coding sequence is TGTGCCAGCAGCTTAACTAGCGGGGTAAGGGAGCAGTTCTTC. Translated, it gives CASSLTSGVREQFF.

About this clone itself: Its ends do not fully match the called genes, so a read error is possible. The genes are TRBV12-3 or TRBV12-4 and TRBJ1-2; D remains ambiguous. The CDR3 totals 11 residues. The CDR3 reads CASSLGIDQTF. The CDR3 region has the DNA TGTGCCAGCAGTTTAGGGATCGATCAGACATTC.

Written as DNA, the CDR3 is TGTGCCAGCAGCTTTAACAGGGACGCGAACACCGGGGAGCTGTTTTTT. Translating it yields CASSFNRDANTGELFF. This rearrangement joins TRBV7-8 to TRBJ2-2, with a possible D match to TRBD1 (6 bases). Trimming took off 3 bases at V and 0 bases at J, with 11 bases between the two ends. CDR1 and CDR2 from the germline V gene are SGHVS and FQNEAQ. The CDR3 length is 16 residues.

The V call is TRBV3-1 (or the pseudogene TRBV3-2), the J call TRBJ1-1; maybe TRBD1 (6 bases). The V gene's germline CDR1 is LGHDT and CDR2 YNNKEL (reference sequence). V was pared by 3 bases and J by 0 bases, with 11 bases between. The CDR3 sequence is 15 residues long. Here the CDR3 DNA reads TGTGCCAGCAGCCACAGACAGGCCGTGAACACTGAAGCTTTCTTT. It is translated as CASSHRQAVNTEAFF.

The chain recombines TRBV19 with TRBJ2-5; maybe TRBD2 (5 bases). Germline-derived CDR1 and CDR2 are LNHDA and SQIVND (reference sequence). The V gene lost 3 bases and the J gene lost 2 bases, with 16 bases spanning the gap. CDR3 length equals 16 residues. CDR3 loop: CASSISSYRRQETQYF. CDR3 coding DNA: TGTGCCAGTAGTATCTCTAGCTACCGACGACAAGAGACCCAGTACTTC.

V and J are TRBV3-1 (or the pseudogene TRBV3-2) and TRBJ1-3; 7 bases map to TRBD1. The germline gives CDR1 LGHDT, CDR2 YNNKEL (reference sequence). The CDR3 is 15 amino acids. The V gene end was trimmed by 0 bases and the J gene end by 4 bases; junction bases not matched to a gene: 3. The CDR3, as DNA: TGTGCCAGCAGCCAAGATGTGGGACAGGGAAACACCATATATTTT. Translated: CASSQDVGQGNTIYF.

V usage is TRBV6-4 and J usage is TRBJ2-3; the match to TRBD2 covers 9 bases. After removal of 5 bases from V and 5 bases from J, the junction contained 5 bases not matched to a gene. This CDR3 contains 14 residues. Germline V gene lookup returns CDR1 MRHNA and CDR2 SNTAGT. The CDR3: CASSQAGGQDTQYF. CDR3 in DNA: TGTGCCAGCAGTCAGGCGGGGGGGCAAGATACGCAGTATTTT.

The chain recombines TRBV5-4 with TRBJ1-1; D is possibly TRBD1 (6 bases). Trimming cost V 0 bases and J 6 bases, with 12 bases left between them. Germline V gives CDR1 SGHNT, CDR2 YYREEE (reference sequence). The CDR3 is made up of 14 amino acids. CDR3 in amino acids: CASSLVQGRAEAFF. CDR3 nucleotide sequence: TGTGCCAGCAGCTTGGTGCAGGGGCGGGCTGAAGCTTTCTTT.

The chain uses TRBV27 and TRBJ1-5; the D gene is possibly TRBD1 (5 bases). There are 15 residues in the CDR3. V lost 8 bases and J lost 1, with 15 bases in between. CDR1 MNHEY and CDR2 SMNVEV come from the germline V gene (reference sequence). CDR3 sequence: CASAAVGGSNQPQHF. The CDR3 region has the DNA TGTGCCAGCGCCGCCGTCGGGGGGAGCAATCAGCCCCAGCATTTT.

This clone has just a few counts. This sequence joins TRBV2 and TRBJ2-3; 9 bases are shared with TRBD1. Germline V gene lookup returns CDR1 SNHLY and CDR2 FYNNEI. The CDR3 has 15 residues. V gave up 4 bases and J gave up 4 bases; unmatched junction bases: 6. The CDR3: CASSGYHRGPDTQYF. Here the CDR3 DNA reads TGTGCCAGCAGTGGATATCACAGGGGGCCAGATACGCAGTATTTT. Drawing the rest from reference TRBV2 and TRBJ2-3, the complete variable domain is EPEVTQTPSHQVTQMGQEVILRCVPISNHLYFYWYRQILGQKVEFLVSFYNNEISEKSEIFDDQFSVERPDGSNFTLKIRSTKLEDSAMYFCASSGYHRGPDTQYFGPGTRLTVL.

This chain links TRBV5-1 with TRBJ1-6; D possibly corresponds to TRBD1 (5 bases). This CDR3 is built from 16 residues. The germline V gene encodes CDR1 SGHRS and CDR2 YFSETQ. V lost 2 bases and J 6 bases, leaving 15 bases between the germline ends. CDR3: CASSFNGAMGNSPLHF. The DNA for the CDR3 is TGCGCCAGCAGCTTTAATGGGGCGATGGGTAATTCACCCCTCCACTTT.

The V gene is TRBV5-1, the J gene TRBJ1-6; TRBD1 matches 8 bases. The V gene's germline CDR1 is SGHRS and CDR2 YFSETQ. V shed 4 bases, J shed 0 bases, and the junction held 9 bases outside the gene matches. The CDR3 has 18 amino acids. The CDR3 sequence: CASSRDDRGSSYNSPLHF. The CDR3 bases are TGCGCCAGCAGCCGCGATGACAGGGGTAGCTCCTATAATTCACCCCTCCACTTT.

The chain combines TRBV18 with TRBJ2-5; possibly TRBD1 for D (6 bases). From germline, CDR1 is KGHSH and CDR2 LQKENI. CDR3 size: 13 residues. V was trimmed by 3 bases and J by 2 bases, leaving 7 bases between them. DNA of the CDR3: TGTGCCAGCTCACCCGGGACACAAGAGACCCAGTACTTC. It translates to CASSPGTQETQYF.

The rearrangement links TRBV6-5 to TRBJ1-2; no clear D. Germline loops: CDR1 MNHEY, CDR2 SVGAGI. This CDR3 region has 15 residues. The V end lost 0 bases, the J end lost 5 bases, and 13 bases lay between the germline ends. CDR3 residues: CASSYSVSFHYGYTF. CDR3 nucleotides: TGTGCCAGCAGTTACTCGGTTAGTTTTCATTATGGCTACACCTTC.